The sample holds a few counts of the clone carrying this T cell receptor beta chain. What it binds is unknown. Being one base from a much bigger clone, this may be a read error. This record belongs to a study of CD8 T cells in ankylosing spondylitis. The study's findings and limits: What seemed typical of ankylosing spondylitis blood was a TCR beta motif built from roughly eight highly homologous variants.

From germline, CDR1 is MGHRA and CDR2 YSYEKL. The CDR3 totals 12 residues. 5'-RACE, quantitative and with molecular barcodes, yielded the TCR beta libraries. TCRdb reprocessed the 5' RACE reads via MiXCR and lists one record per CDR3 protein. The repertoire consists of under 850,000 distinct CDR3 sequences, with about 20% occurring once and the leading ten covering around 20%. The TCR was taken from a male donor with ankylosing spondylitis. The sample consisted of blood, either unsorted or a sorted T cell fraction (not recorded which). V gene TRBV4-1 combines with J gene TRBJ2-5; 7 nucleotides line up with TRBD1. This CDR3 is CTSSQGEETQYF. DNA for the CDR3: TGCACCAGCAGCCAGGGGGAAGAGACCCAGTACTTC.